This TCR beta chain was identified in a study of shared clonotypes between healthy human individuals. The table came from immunoSEQ multiplex PCR; TCRdb's copy has only in-frame clones and leaves some out. This sample yields 2 million to 2.5 million clones, of which approximately 96% are seen a single time; about 0.13% belongs to the top ten. A single count supports this clone. The CDR3 extends over 15 amino acids. CDR1 and CDR2 (germline): KGHSH, LQKENI. Losses at the gene ends were 3 bases for V and 9 bases for J; bases not matched to a gene: 8. The gene calls are TRBV18 and TRBJ2-1, with 10 bases identical to TRBD2. The sequenced material came from naive CD4+ T cells sorted from blood. Described subset: CD45RA+ positively selected. The sequence came from a man aged 18-30 years in good health. The CDR3 here is CASSPPTSGTGEQFF. In DNA form, the CDR3 reads TGTGCCAGCTCACCTCCTACTAGCGGGACGGGTGAGCAGTTCTTC.